The clone carrying this T cell receptor beta chain came up a few times. Its matching antigen is unknown. One entry per CDR3 protein results from TCRdb running MiXCR on the 5' RACE reads. Of approximately 220,000 distinct CDR3 sequences listed, around 8.1% are singletons. V lost 1 base to trimming and J lost 0 bases, with 8 bases between them. This CDR3 region has 15 residues. Germline V lookup: CDR1 SGHKS, CDR2 YYEKEE (reference sequence). The sample belongs to a study of identical twins. Study-level findings and limits: Modelling approaches yielded underestimates of out-of-frame TCR alpha sharing between monozygotic twins. Twins shared beta out-of-frame sequences in excess, but this excess was weaker.

These data were also filed under a second study, of yellow fever vaccine responses in identical twins. That paper notes: Reportedly, the T cell response mounted by twins to vaccine seemed partly convergent, partly personalized.

The sample taken for sequencing was memory (CD45RO+) T cells sorted from blood. The TCR comes from a woman younger than 30 in good health. The chain combines TRBV5-5 with TRBJ1-5; D remains ambiguous. In nucleotides, the CDR3 is TGTGCCAGCAGCTTGTGGCCGAATAGCAATCAGCCCCAGCATTTT. It is translated as CASSLWPNSNQPQHF.